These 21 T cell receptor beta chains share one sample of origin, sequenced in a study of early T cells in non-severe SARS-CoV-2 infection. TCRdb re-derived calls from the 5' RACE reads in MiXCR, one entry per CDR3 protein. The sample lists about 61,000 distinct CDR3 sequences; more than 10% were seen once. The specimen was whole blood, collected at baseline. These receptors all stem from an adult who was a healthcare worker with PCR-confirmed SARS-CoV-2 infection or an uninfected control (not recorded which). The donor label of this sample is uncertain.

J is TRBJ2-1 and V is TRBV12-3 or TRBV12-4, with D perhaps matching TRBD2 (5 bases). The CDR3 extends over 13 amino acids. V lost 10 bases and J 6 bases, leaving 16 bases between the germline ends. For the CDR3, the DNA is TGTGCCAACCAGAGAGGGAATTCCAATGAGCAGTTCTTC. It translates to CANQRGNSNEQFF.

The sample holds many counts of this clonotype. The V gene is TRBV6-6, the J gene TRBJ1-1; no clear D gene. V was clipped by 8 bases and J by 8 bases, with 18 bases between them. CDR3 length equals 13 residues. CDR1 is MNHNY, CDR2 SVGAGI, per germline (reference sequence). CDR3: CASLSGVNKEAFF. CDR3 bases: TGTGCCAGCCTTTCCGGGGTCAACAAGGAAGCTTTCTTT.

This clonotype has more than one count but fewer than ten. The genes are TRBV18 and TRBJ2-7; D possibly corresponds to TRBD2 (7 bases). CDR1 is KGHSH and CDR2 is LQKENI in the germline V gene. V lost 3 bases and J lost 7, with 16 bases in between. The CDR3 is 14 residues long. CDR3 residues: CASSPGGPPGEQYV. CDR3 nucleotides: TGTGCCAGCTCACCCGGGGGGCCCCCTGGGGAGCAGTACGTC.

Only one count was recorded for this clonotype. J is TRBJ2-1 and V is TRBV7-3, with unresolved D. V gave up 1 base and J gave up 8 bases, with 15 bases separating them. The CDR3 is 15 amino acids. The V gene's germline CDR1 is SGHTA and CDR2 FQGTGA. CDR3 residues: CASSLIGWLDDEQFF. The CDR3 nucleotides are TGTGCCAGCAGCTTAATCGGTTGGCTAGACGATGAGCAGTTCTTC.

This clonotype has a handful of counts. CDR3 nucleotides: TGTGCCAGCAGCTTCGGATCAGGGGGGAACAATGAGCAGTTCTTC. Amino acid sequence: CASSFGSGGNNEQFF. This chain connects TRBV7-6 to TRBJ2-1; D perhaps matches TRBD1 (7 bases). CDR3 length: 15 amino acids. Germline V gene lookup returns CDR1 SGHVS and CDR2 FNYEAQ. V was shortened by 3 bases and J by 5 bases, with 14 bases between the two germline ends.

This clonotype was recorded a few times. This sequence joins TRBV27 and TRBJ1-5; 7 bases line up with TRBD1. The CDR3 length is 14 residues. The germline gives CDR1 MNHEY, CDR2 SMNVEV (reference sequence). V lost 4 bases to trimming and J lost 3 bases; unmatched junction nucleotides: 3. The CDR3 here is CASSSGQVNQPQHF. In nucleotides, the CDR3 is TGTGCCAGCAGTTCCGGACAGGTCAATCAGCCCCAGCATTTT.

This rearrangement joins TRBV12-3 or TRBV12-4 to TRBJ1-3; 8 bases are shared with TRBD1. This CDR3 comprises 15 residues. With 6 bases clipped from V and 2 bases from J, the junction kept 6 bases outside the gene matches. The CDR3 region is CASRPGGAAGNTIYF. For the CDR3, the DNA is TGTGCCAGCAGACCAGGGGGCGCGGCTGGAAACACCATATATTTT.

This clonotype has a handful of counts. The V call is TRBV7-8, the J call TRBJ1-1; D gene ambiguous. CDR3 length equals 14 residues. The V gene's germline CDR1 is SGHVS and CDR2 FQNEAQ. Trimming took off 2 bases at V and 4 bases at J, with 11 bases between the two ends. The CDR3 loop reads CASSLTMGGTEAFF. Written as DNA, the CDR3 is TGTGCCAGCAGCTTAACGATGGGCGGCACTGAAGCTTTCTTT.

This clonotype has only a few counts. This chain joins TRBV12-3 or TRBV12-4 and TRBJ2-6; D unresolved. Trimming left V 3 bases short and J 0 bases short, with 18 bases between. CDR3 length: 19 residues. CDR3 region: CASSFELRTRYSGANVLTF. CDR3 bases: TGTGCCAGCAGTTTCGAACTCAGGACCCGATACTCTGGGGCCAACGTCCTGACTTTC.

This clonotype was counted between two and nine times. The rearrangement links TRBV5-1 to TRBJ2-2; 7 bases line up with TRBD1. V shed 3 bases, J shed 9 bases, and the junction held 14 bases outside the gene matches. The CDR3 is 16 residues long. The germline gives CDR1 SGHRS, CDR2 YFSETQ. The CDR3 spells CASSSILRQGHRELFF. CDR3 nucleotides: TGCGCCAGCAGCTCGATCCTAAGACAGGGCCACCGGGAGCTGTTTTTT.

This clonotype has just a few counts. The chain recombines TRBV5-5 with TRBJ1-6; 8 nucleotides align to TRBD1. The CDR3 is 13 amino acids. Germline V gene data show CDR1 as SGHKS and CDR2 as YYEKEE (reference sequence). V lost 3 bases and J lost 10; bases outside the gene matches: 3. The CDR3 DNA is TGTGCCAGCAGCTCAGGGACAGGATCACCCCTCCACTTT. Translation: CASSSGTGSPLHF.

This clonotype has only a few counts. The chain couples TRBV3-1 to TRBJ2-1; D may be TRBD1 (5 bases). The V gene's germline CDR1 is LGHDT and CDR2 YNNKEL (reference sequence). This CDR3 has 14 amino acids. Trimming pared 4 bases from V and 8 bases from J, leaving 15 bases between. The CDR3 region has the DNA TGTGCCAGCAGCCTATACTTTCAGGGCGATGAGCAGTTCTTC. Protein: CASSLYFQGDEQFF.

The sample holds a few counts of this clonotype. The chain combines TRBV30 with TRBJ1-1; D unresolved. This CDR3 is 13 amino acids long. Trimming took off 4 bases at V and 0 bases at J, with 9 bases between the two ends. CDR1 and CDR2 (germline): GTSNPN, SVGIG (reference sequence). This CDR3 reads CAWTAQLNTEAFF. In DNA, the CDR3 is TGTGCCTGGACAGCACAGCTGAACACTGAAGCTTTCTTT.

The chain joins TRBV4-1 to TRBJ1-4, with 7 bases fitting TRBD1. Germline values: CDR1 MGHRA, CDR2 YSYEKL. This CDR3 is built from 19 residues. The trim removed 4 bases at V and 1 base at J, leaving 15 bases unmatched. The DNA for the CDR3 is TGCGCCAGCAGCCCGACCGCAATGACAGGGATTGTAACTAATGAAAAACTGTTTTTT. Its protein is CASSPTAMTGIVTNEKLFF.

This chain's CDR3 is CASSFPPGGNEQFF. As DNA, the CDR3 is TGTGCCAGCAGCTTCCCGCCAGGGGGCAATGAGCAGTTCTTC. This chain joins TRBV7-9 and TRBJ2-1; 7 bases fit TRBD1. The trim removed 3 bases at V and 6 bases at J, leaving 5 bases unmatched. Germline V gene sequence: CDR1 SEHNR, CDR2 FQNEAQ (reference sequence). The CDR3 length is 14 residues.

The CDR3 is CASSLDPDTQYF. DNA for the CDR3: TGCGCCAGCAGCTTGGATCCAGATACGCAGTATTTT. The V and J genes are TRBV5-1 and TRBJ2-3; D unresolved. Per germline, CDR1 SGHRS and CDR2 YFSETQ. Trimming pared 0 bases from V and 4 bases from J, leaving 3 bases between. The CDR3 contains 12 residues.

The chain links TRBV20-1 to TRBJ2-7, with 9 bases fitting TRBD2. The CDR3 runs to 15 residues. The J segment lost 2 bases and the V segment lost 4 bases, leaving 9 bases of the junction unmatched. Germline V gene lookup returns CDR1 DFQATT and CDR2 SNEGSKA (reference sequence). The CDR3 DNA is TGCAGTGCTATACAGCGGGGGGCCACAACCTACGAGCAGTACGTC. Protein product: CSAIQRGATTYEQYV.

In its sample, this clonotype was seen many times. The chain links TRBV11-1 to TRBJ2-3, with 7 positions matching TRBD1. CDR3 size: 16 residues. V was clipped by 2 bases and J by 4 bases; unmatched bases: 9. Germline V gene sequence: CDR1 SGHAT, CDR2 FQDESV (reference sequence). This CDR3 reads CASSLIVGGRADTQYF. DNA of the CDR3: TGTGCCAGCAGCTTAATTGTAGGGGGCCGCGCAGATACGCAGTATTTT.

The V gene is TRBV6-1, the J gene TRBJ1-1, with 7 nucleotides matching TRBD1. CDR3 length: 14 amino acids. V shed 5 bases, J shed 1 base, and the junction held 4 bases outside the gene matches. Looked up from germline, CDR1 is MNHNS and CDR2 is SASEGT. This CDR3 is CASSKTGTNTEAFF. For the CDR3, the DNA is TGTGCCAGCAGTAAGACAGGGACGAACACTGAAGCTTTCTTT.

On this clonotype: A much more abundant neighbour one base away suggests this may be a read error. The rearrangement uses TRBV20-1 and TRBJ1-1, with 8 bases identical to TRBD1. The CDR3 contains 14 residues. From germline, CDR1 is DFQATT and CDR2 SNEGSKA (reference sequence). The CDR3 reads CRASTRTGRNVAFF. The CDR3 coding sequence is TGCCGTGCTTCAACCCGGACAGGGAGAAATGTAGCTTTCTTT.

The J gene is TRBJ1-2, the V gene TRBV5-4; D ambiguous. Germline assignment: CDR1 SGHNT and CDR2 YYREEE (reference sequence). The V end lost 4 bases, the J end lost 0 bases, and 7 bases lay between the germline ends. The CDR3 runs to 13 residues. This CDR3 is CASSTGANYGYTF. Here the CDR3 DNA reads TGTGCCAGCAGCACCGGAGCTAACTATGGCTACACCTTC.